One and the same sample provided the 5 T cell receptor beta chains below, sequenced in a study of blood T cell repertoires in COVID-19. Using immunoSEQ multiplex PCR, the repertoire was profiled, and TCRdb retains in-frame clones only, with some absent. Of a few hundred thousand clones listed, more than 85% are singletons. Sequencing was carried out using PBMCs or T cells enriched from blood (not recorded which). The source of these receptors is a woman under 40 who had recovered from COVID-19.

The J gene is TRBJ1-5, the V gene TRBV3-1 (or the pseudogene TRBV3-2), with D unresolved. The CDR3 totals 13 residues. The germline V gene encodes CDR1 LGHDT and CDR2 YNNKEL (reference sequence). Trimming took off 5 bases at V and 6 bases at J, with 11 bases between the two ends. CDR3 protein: CASSRRVSQPQHF. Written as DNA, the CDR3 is TGTGCCAGCAGCAGGAGGGTTAGTCAGCCCCAGCATTTT.

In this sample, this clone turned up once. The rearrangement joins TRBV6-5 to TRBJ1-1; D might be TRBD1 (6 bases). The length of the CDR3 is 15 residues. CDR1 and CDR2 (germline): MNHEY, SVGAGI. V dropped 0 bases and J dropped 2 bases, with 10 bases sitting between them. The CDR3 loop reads CASSYSRGLNTEAFF. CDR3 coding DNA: TGTGCCAGCAGTTACTCGAGGGGGTTAAACACTGAAGCTTTCTTT.

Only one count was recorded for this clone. CDR3 loop: CASSKDLGTEYEQYF. The CDR3 bases are TGTGCCAGCAGCAAAGACCTCGGTACGGAGTACGAGCAGTACTTC. The gene calls are TRBV21-1 and TRBJ2-7; the table's D call, TRBD2, was not checked against the DNA. TRBV21-1 has pseudogene status. The CDR3 is 15 amino acids.

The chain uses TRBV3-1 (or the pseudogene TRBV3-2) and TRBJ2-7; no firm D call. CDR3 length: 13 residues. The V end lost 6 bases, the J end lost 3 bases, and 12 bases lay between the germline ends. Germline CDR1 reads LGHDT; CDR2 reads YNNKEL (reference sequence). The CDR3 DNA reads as TGTGCCAGCAGTCGGAGCTCGGACTACGAGCAGTACTTC. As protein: CASSRSSDYEQYF.

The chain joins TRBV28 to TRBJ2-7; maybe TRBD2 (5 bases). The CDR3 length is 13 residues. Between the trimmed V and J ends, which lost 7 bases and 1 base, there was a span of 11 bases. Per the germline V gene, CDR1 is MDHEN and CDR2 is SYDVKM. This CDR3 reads CASTGFGSYEQYF. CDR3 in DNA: TGTGCCAGCACGGGGTTCGGATCCTACGAGCAGTACTTC. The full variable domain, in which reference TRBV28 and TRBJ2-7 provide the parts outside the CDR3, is DVKVTQSSRYLVKRTGEKVFLECVQDMDHENMFWYRQDPGLGLRLIYFSYDVKMKEKGDIPEGYSVSREKKERFSLILESASTNQTSMYLCASTGFGSYEQYFGPGTRLTVT.